This T cell receptor beta chain was retrieved from a study of metastatic and nonmetastatic thyroid tumors. Study context: The study looked at repertoires side by side in blood and in tumor or nodule tissue from malignant and benign thyroid patients.

CDR1 is MNHEY and CDR2 is SMNVEV in the germline V gene (reference sequence). Trimming left V 4 bases short and J 2 bases short, with 6 bases between. This CDR3 is built from 12 residues. This clone is medium-sized in the sample. Other DNA sequences in the same sample also yield this CDR3. All patients were treatment-naive before thyroid surgery. Per the original data handling: The study built a papillary thyroid cancer distant-metastasis classifier from CDR3 differences across clinicopathological groups. TCRdb recomputed clones from the PCR reads via MiXCR. These V and J calls originate from TCRdb's pipeline instead of the authors' own analysis. This sample has 20,000 to 25,000 clones, with approximately 20% found just once.

Sequences were obtained from blood. The chain is built from TRBV27 and TRBJ2-7; D call uncertain. The sequence derives from a male donor with papillary thyroid cancer or a benign thyroid nodule (not recorded which). Some clones in this sample may be carry-over from other donors' samples. The CDR3 coding sequence is TGTGCCAGCAGTTCTCCCACCTACGAGCAGTACTTC. It yields the protein CASSSPTYEQYF.